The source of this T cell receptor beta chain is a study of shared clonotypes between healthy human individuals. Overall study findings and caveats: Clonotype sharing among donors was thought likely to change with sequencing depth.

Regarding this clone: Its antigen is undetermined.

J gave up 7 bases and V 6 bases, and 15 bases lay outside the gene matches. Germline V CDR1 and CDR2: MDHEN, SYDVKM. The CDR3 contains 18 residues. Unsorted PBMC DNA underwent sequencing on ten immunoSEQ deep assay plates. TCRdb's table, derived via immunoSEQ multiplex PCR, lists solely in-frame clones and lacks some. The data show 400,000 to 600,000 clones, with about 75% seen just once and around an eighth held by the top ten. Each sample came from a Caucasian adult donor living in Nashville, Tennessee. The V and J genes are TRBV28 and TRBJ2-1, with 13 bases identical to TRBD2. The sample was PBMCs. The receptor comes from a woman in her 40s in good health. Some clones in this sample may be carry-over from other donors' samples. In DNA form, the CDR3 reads TGTGCCAGCAGCATACCCGGACTAGCGGGAGTGCATAGGAATGAGCAGTTCTTC. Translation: CASSIPGLAGVHRNEQFF. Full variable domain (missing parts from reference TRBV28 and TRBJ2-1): DVKVTQSSRYLVKRTGEKVFLECVQDMDHENMFWYRQDPGLGLRLIYFSYDVKMKEKGDIPEGYSVSREKKERFSLILESASTNQTSMYLCASSIPGLAGVHRNEQFFGPGTRLTVL.